These T cell receptor beta chains were read from a single sample in a study of patients and donors after allogeneic stem cell transplantation. TCRdb used MiXCR to reprocess the RT-PCR reads, holding one entry per CDR3 protein. The data contain 20,000 to 30,000 distinct CDR3 sequences, roughly 43% of them singletons. Sequencing used blood, either unsorted or a sorted T cell fraction (not recorded which). All receptors derive from a human donor who was either an allogeneic HSCT recipient or a stem cell or donor lymphocyte infusion donor (not recorded which). It is not recorded whose cells these are; they may come from a transplant donor. Each CDR3 is given with its conserved first and last residue. D genes are given only for firm matches. Some rows mark clone size as missing; the rest say once, few, many or name a class of expanded clone.

TRBV6-6	-	-	TRBJ2-1	10	CASSYNEQFF	TGTGCCAGCAGTTACAATGAGCAGTTCTTC
TRBV10-3	-	-	TRBJ1-1	14	CAINEATGNTEAFF	TGTGCCATCAATGAAGCCACAGGGAACACTGAAGCTTTCTTT
TRBV4-1	TRBD2	-	TRBJ2-3	14	CASSQDWGGDTQYF	TGCGCCAGCAGCCAAGACTGGGGGGGGGATACGCAGTATTTT
TRBV27	-	-	TRBJ1-5	17	CASSPRQGTLSNQPQHF	TGTGCCAGCAGTCCCCGTCAGGGCACCCTAAGCAATCAGCCCCAGCATTTT
TRBV27	-	many	TRBJ2-7	15	CASSFRAGTSYEQYF	TGTGCCAGCAGTTTTAGGGCAGGGACCTCCTACGAGCAGTACTTC
TRBV2	TRBD2	-	TRBJ2-1	13	CASRGGTTNEQFF	TGTGCCAGCAGGGGCGGGACTACCAATGAGCAGTTCTTC
TRBV4-1	-	-	TRBJ1-5	14	CASSTEYSNQPQHF	TGCGCCAGCAGCACAGAGTATAGCAATCAGCCCCAGCATTTT
TRBV2	-	few	TRBJ1-1	14	CASIQSVMNTEAFF	TGTGCCAGCATCCAGTCTGTCATGAACACTGAAGCTTTCTTT
TRBV11-2	-	-	TRBJ2-5	13	CASSSWGRETQYF	TGTGCCAGCAGCTCGTGGGGCAGAGAGACCCAGTACTTC
TRBV10-2	TRBD1	-	TRBJ1-1	15	CASSFKTGGATEAFF	TGCGCCAGCAGTTTCAAGACAGGGGGAGCGACTGAAGCTTTCTTT
TRBV7-9	TRBD1	-	TRBJ2-5	14	CASSLGQGMKTQYF	TGTGCCAGCAGCTTAGGACAGGGGATGAAGACCCAGTACTTC
TRBV10-3	-	-	TRBJ2-5	13	CAISDSGEETQYF	TGTGCCATCAGTGATAGCGGCGAAGAGACCCAGTACTTC
TRBV27	TRBD1	-	TRBJ1-5	16	CASSLHGTGAGQPQHF	TGTGCCAGCAGTTTACACGGGACAGGGGCCGGTCAGCCCCAGCATTTT
TRBV7-9	TRBD1	few	TRBJ1-5	19	CASSLAQPAGGMSNQPQHF	TGTGCCAGCAGCTTAGCCCAGCCGGCAGGGGGCATGAGCAATCAGCCCCAGCATTTT
TRBV5-1	-	once	TRBJ1-1	13	CASRSLGGTEAFF	TGCGCCAGCAGGTCCCTGGGGGGCACTGAAGCTTTCTTT
TRBV11-1	-	-	TRBJ2-5	15	CASSLVAVTQETQYF	TGTGCCAGCAGCTTAGTAGCTGTCACCCAGGAGACCCAGTACTTC